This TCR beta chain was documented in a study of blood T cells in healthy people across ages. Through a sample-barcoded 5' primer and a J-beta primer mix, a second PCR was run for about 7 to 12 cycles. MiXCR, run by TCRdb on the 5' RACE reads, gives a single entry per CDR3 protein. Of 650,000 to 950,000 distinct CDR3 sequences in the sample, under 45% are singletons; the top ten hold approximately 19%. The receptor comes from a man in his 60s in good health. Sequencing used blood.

The CDR3 here is CSASLGGFSYNEQFF. CDR3 DNA sequence: TGCAGTGCTAGTTTGGGGGGGTTCTCCTACAATGAGCAGTTCTTC. V gene TRBV20-1 combines with J gene TRBJ2-1; 7 bases align to TRBD2. The CDR3 spans 15 residues. Germline V gene data show CDR1 as DFQATT and CDR2 as SNEGSKA (reference sequence). The junction had 5 bases not matched to a gene; V was cut back by 3 bases and J by 0 bases.